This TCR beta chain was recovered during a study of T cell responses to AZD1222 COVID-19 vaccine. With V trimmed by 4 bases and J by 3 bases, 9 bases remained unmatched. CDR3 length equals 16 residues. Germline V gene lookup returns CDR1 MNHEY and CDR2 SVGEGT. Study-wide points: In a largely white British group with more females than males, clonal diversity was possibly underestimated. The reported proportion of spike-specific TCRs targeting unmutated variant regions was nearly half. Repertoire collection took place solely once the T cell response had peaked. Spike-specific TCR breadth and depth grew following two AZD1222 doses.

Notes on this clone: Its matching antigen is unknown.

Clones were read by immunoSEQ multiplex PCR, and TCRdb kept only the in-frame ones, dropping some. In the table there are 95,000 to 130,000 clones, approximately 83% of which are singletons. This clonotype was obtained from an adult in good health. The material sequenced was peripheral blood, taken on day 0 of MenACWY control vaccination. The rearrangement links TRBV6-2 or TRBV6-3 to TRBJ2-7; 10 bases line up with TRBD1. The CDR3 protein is CASSSPSGTGVYEQYF. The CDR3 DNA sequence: TGTGCCAGCAGTTCCCCTTCCGGGACAGGGGTCTACGAGCAGTACTTC.